Listed below are T cell receptor beta chains from one sample, sequenced in a study of T-cell reconstitution after alpha-beta-depleted transplantation in children. TCRdb reanalysed the PCR reads using MiXCR and keeps one entry per CDR3 protein. This table has roughly 100,000 distinct CDR3 sequences, approximately 8.4% appearing once. This sample comprised PBMCs from the stem cell graft donor, obtained from the stem cell graft. These receptors were collected from a human donor who donated a stem cell graft to a child with congenital amegakaryocytic thrombocytopenia. CDR3s include the opening cysteine and the closing phenylalanine or tryptophan. A D gene is named only where the DNA matches it firmly. Clone size is shown for a subset of rows, as once, few, many or a class of expanded clone.

CDR3 DNA	CDR3 protein	clone size	V gene	J gene	D gene
TGTGCCAGCAGTTACGGGCGGACTGATAATGAGCAGTTCTTC	CASSYGRTDNEQFF	few	TRBV6-5	TRBJ2-1	NA
TGCGCCAGCAGCCAAGAAATCCTAGCGGGGGACACCGGGGAGCTGTTTTTT	CASSQEILAGDTGELFF	many	TRBV4-3	TRBJ2-2	TRBD2
TGTGCCACCAGCAGAGGTCTAGCCGGCCGCGATACGCAGTATTTT	CATSRGLAGRDTQYF	many	TRBV15	TRBJ2-3	NA
TGTGCCAGCTCACTTGGACAGGAAGAGACCCAGTACTTC	CASSLGQEETQYF	many	TRBV18	TRBJ2-5	TRBD1
TGCGCCAGCAGCTGGACAGGCAGGTACCAAGAGACCCAGTACTTC	CASSWTGRYQETQYF	NA	TRBV5-1	TRBJ2-5	TRBD1
TGTGCCAGCAGCCCGCCCACAGATACGCAGTATTTT	CASSPPTDTQYF	few	TRBV7-2	TRBJ2-3	NA
TGCGCCAGCAGCCAATCGCGGGAGGGCCAAGAGACCCAGTACTTC	CASSQSREGQETQYF	many	TRBV4-1	TRBJ2-5	TRBD2
TGTGCCAGCAGCCCTGGGCTCCGCGGGAGTGTAAGTGAGCAGTTCTTC	CASSPGLRGSVSEQFF	NA	TRBV28	TRBJ2-1	TRBD2
TGCGCCAGCAGCATCTCCGGGACAAACAACCAAGAGACCCAGTACTTC	CASSISGTNNQETQYF	many	TRBV5-1	TRBJ2-5	NA
TGTGCCAGCAGGCTAGGGAGGGGAAGGGTAAACATTCAGTACTTC	CASRLGRGRVNIQYF	many	TRBV5-8	TRBJ2-4	TRBD2
TGTGCCAGCAGCTGGTCCGGGACCTCTAGCTCCTACGAGCAGTACTTC	CASSWSGTSSSYEQYF	many	TRBV27	TRBJ2-7	NA
TGTGCCAGCAGCTTAGTGGTGGGAGAGAAAGCTTTCTTT	CASSLVVGEKAFF	many	TRBV7-9	TRBJ1-1	NA
TGTGCCAGCAGCTTATCTGGAGCTAACGGGGATGAGCAGTTCTTC	CASSLSGANGDEQFF	many	TRBV7-2	TRBJ2-1	NA
TGCGCCAGCAGTGTCGTGGGGGGGCACGAAAAACTGTTTTTT	CASSVVGGHEKLFF	many	TRBV4-1	TRBJ1-4	NA
TGCAGTGCCCGCGGGCGACAGGGTTCCTACGAGCAGTACTTC	CSARGRQGSYEQYF	many	TRBV20-1	TRBJ2-7	TRBD1
TGTGCCAGCAGTTTCACTAGCGTGGGGGGCACAGATACGCAGTATTTT	CASSFTSVGGTDTQYF	many	TRBV6-5	TRBJ2-3	TRBD2
TGCAGTGCTGCGGACAGAGGCGAGCAGTACTTC	CSAADRGEQYF	many	TRBV20-1	TRBJ2-7	NA
TGTGCCCTCACCCCCGCCGGGCTAGCGGGAGCTCAAAAGGATACGCAGTATTTT	CALTPAGLAGAQKDTQYF	few	TRBV12-3/TRBV12-4	TRBJ2-3	TRBD2
TGTGCCAGCAGTCCCCGGGGAGAGATAGCGGGAACATCGGAGCAGTTCTTC	CASSPRGEIAGTSEQFF	many	TRBV12-3/TRBV12-4	TRBJ2-1	TRBD2
TGCAGTGCTAGTCCGGGACTAGCGGAATTCTACGAGCAGTACTTC	CSASPGLAEFYEQYF	many	TRBV20-1	TRBJ2-7	TRBD2
TGTGCCAGCAGTGGGGGGCGCGCAGCTTTCTTT	CASSGGRAAFF	many	TRBV6-2/TRBV6-3	TRBJ1-1	NA
TGTGCCAGCAGCCGCTCCGGGGGGCGCGGGTCACCCCTCCACTTT	CASSRSGGRGSPLHF	many	TRBV3-1	TRBJ1-6	NA
TGCGCCAGCAGCAGGGATGGACGGTTGAACACTGAAGCTTTCTTT	CASSRDGRLNTEAFF	many	TRBV5-1	TRBJ1-1	NA
TGTGCCAGCACCTCAGGGACAGGCCAGGAGGGCTACACCTTC	CASTSGTGQEGYTF	many	TRBV27	TRBJ1-2	TRBD1
TGCGCCAGCAGCGGACAAGAGACCCAGTACTTC	CASSGQETQYF	many	TRBV5-1	TRBJ2-5	NA
TGCGCCAGCAGCCAAGGCGACGGCCCGATTCAAGCGCAGTATTTT	CASSQGDGPIQAQYF	many	TRBV4-1	TRBJ2-3	NA
TGTGCCAGCATCCGGACAGGGGGCGGATACACTGAAGCTTTCTTT	CASIRTGGGYTEAFF	few	TRBV12-3/TRBV12-4	TRBJ1-1	TRBD1
TGTGCCTGGAGTGTAGAACGACAGGGTTACTACACCTTC	CAWSVERQGYYTF	many	TRBV30	TRBJ1-2	TRBD1
TGTGCCATCAGTGACAGGGGGCTTTCTCCTGGGGCCAACGTCCTGACTTTC	CAISDRGLSPGANVLTF	many	TRBV10-3	TRBJ2-6	TRBD1
TGTGCCAGCAGGCGATTAGCCCCCAGGGAGGGGGCGCGGTTGGGCGGGTCACCCCTCCACTTT	CASRRLAPREGARLGGSPLHF	NA	TRBV11-2	TRBJ1-6	TRBD1
TGTGCCAGCAGCCCCCAGGCGGCAGCTTATGGCTACACCTTC	CASSPQAAAYGYTF	NA	TRBV7-2	TRBJ1-2	NA
TGCGCCAGCAGCGGCGGGGGGCGCGAAGGGCAGTACTTC	CASSGGGREGQYF	many	TRBV4-1	TRBJ2-7	TRBD2
TGTGCCAGCAGTTCTCCAAGGTGGACAGGGGCCCCAGTTGGGGCCAACGTCCTGACTTTC	CASSSPRWTGAPVGANVLTF	NA	TRBV12-3/TRBV12-4	TRBJ2-6	TRBD1
TGCGCCAGCAGTGAGGACAGGGGGACGTGGGCAGATACGCAGTATTTT	CASSEDRGTWADTQYF	many	TRBV10-2	TRBJ2-3	TRBD1
TGTGCCAGCAGTTTTGCGGGAGGGCCCTCGGATGAGCAGTTCTTC	CASSFAGGPSDEQFF	many	TRBV12-3/TRBV12-4	TRBJ2-1	TRBD2
TGCGCCAGCAGCTTGCAGACGGGAGACAATGAGCAGTTCTTC	CASSLQTGDNEQFF	many	TRBV5-1	TRBJ2-1	NA
TGTGCCAGCAGCCTAAGAGAGACTGAAGCTTTCTTT	CASSLRETEAFF	many	TRBV12-3/TRBV12-4	TRBJ1-1	NA